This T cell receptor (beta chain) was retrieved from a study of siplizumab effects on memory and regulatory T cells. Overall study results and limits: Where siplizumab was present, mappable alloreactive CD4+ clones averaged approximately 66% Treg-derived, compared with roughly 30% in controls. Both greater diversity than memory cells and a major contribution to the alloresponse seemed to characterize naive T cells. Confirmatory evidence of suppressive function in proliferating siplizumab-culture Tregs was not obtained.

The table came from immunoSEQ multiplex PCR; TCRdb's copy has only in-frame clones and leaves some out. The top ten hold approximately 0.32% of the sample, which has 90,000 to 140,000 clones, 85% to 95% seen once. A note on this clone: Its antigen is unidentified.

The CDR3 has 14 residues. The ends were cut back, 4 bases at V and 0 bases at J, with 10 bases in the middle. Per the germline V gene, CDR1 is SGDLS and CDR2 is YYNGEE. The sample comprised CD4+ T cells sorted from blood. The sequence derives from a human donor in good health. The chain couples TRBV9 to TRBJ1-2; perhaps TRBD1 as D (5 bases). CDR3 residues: CASSTSDTNYGYTF. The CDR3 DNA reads TGTGCCAGCAGCACATCGGACACTAACTATGGCTACACCTTC.